In its sample, the clone carrying this T cell receptor beta chain was seen once. Seattle enrolled patients during active infection and tracked them longitudinally. In the original analysis: By means of reference gene primer amplification, nucleated cell counts were estimated. Only in-frame clones appear in the TCRdb table, and some are missing; sequencing was by immunoSEQ multiplex PCR. Clone size and the V and J calls come from that table; the DNA yielded D and trimming. The sample records around 120,000 clones, nearly 90% being singletons. This specimen comes from a study of blood T cell repertoires in COVID-19. About the research overall: Some COVID-19 samples were acute and others convalescent; all came from the United States, Italy and Spain. T cells, B-cell-depleted T cells, or PBMCs provided the cDNA or gDNA that served as material.

Unmatched junction bases numbered 13, after V lost 0 bases and J lost 1 base. Looked up from germline, CDR1 is MNHEY and CDR2 is SMNVEV (reference sequence). There are 20 residues in the CDR3. The V call is TRBV27, the J call TRBJ2-3, with 10 positions matching TRBD2. This receptor was identified in a woman aged 60-70 years with COVID-19, enrolled during active disease. Sequenced: peripheral blood. CDR3 loop: CASSLSIEKWLAGGTDTQYF. CDR3 in DNA: TGTGCCAGCAGTTTATCGATAGAAAAGTGGCTAGCGGGGGGCACAGATACGCAGTATTTT.